Listed below are T cell receptor beta chains from one sample, sequenced in a study of identifying expanded T cells in peripheral blood. Using immunoSEQ multiplex PCR, the repertoire was profiled, and TCRdb retains in-frame clones only, with some absent. This table holds over 100,000 clones, 88% found once. The sequencing input was blood. The receptors shown here come from a person aged 18 to 70 in good health. Both conserved end residues are part of each CDR3. A D gene is named only where the DNA matches it firmly. The size entry is marked missing in some rows and otherwise reads once, few, many or a size class.

cdr3_nt cdr3_aa j_call clone_size d_call v_call cdr3_length
TGTGCCAGCAGTTCACCCGACACCGCGAACACCGGGGAGCTGTTTTTT CASSSPDTANTGELFF TRBJ2-2 . . TRBV28 16
TGTGCCAGCAGCTTGGTGGGAGAAGCTTTCTTT CASSLVGEAFF TRBJ1-1 . . TRBV5-6 11
TGTGCCAGCAGCTTATCCAATACCGGGGAGCTGTTTTTT CASSLSNTGELFF TRBJ2-2 . . TRBV11-1 13
TGTGCCAGCAGTGTCACAGTTATCTATGGCTACACCTTC CASSVTVIYGYTF TRBJ1-2 . . TRBV2 13
TGTGCCAGCAGCGTTTCACAGGTGACCGAGCAGTACTTC CASSVSQVTEQYF TRBJ2-7 . . TRBV7-3 13
TGTGCCAGCAGCTTAAACCCGTCGAGCTCCTACGAGCAGTACTTC CASSLNPSSSYEQYF TRBJ2-7 . . TRBV7-3 15
TGTGCCAGTAGTTCCGGGTCCCTTTCGGTCTACGAGCAGTACTTC CASSSGSLSVYEQYF TRBJ2-7 few . TRBV19 15
TGTGCCAGCAGTTCGGGAGAGCCTTTCACAGATACGCAGTATTTT CASSSGEPFTDTQYF TRBJ2-3 few . TRBV27 15
TGTGCCAGCTCGCAATGGCCCTACGAGCAGTACTTC CASSQWPYEQYF TRBJ2-7 . . TRBV18 12
TGTGCCAGCAGCTCAGGGGGCGCCGTGAACACTGAAGCTTTCTTT CASSSGGAVNTEAFF TRBJ1-1 . TRBD1 TRBV19 15
TGTGCTAGTGGTCCGACCACAGATACGCAGTATTTT CASGPTTDTQYF TRBJ2-3 . . TRBV12-5 12
TGTGCCAGCAGCCCTCCTCCCAACACCGGGGAGCTGTTTTTT CASSPPPNTGELFF TRBJ2-2 few . TRBV7-2 14
TGTGCCAGCAGCCCAAGTCTTGGAGGGAACACTGAAGCTTTCTTT CASSPSLGGNTEAFF TRBJ1-1 many . TRBV7-2 15